This TCR beta chain was profiled in a study of blood T cell repertoires in COVID-19. Whole-study context: Samples came from the United States, Italy and Spain, spanning acute and convalescent COVID-19. PBMCs, B-cell-depleted T cells, or T cells provided the cDNA or gDNA that made up the material.

Cohorts were assigned according to the clinical history that participants reported. Source study methods: Reference gene primer amplification gave nucleated cell count estimates. This table comes from immunoSEQ multiplex PCR, and its TCRdb copy is limited to in-frame clones, with some not included. V and J calls and clone size are given by that table; D and trimming were obtained from the DNA. This table has 200,000 or so clones, 70% to 90% appearing once. CDR1 is SGDLS, CDR2 YYNGEE, per germline. With 4 bases removed from V and 4 bases from J, the gap between germline ends came to 12 bases. The CDR3 has 14 residues.

The clonotype was recovered from a woman aged 40 to 50 with acute COVID-19. Sample: PBMCs or T cells enriched from blood (not recorded which). The chain couples TRBV9 to TRBJ1-5; TRBD1 might be the D (5 bases). CDR3 sequence (DNA): TGTGCCAGCAGCCCCCGCGCAGGGAATCAGCCCCAGCATTTT. Encoded protein: CASSPRAGNQPQHF.